Presented here are 5 T cell receptor beta chains from one specimen sequenced in a study of OX40 agonist ivuxolimab in advanced cancers. The assay was immunoSEQ multiplex PCR, and TCRdb's table has in-frame clones only and misses some. This table has 20,000 to 25,000 clones, over 80% appearing once. The sequencing here drew on CD4+ or CD8+ T cells sorted from blood, taken in a trial of the OX40 agonist ivuxolimab. These receptors originate from an adult with an advanced solid tumor such as melanoma, head and neck, liver or kidney cancer.

This clone was found a few times. CDR3 residues: CASGVRGNQPQHF. The CDR3 DNA sequence: TGTGCCAGCGGGGTGCGGGGTAATCAGCCCCAGCATTTT. V is TRBV7-2 and J is TRBJ1-5; no firm D call. V was cut by 8 bases and J by 4 bases, with 12 bases left in between. The V gene's germline CDR1 is SGHTA and CDR2 FQGNSA. The CDR3 spans 13 residues.

This sequence joins TRBV10-3 and TRBJ1-6; a possible D gene is TRBD1 (5 bases). With 6 bases removed from V and 7 bases from J, the gap between germline ends came to 7 bases. CDR1 and CDR2 from the germline V gene are ENHRY and SYGVKD. CDR3 length: 12 amino acids. The CDR3 region is CAIRRDNSPLHF. CDR3 in DNA: TGTGCCATCAGGAGGGACAATTCACCCCTCCACTTT.

The chain has TRBV7-9 and TRBJ1-4; unclear D gene. The CDR3 runs 15 residues. V was cut by 5 bases and J by 1 base, with 11 bases left in between. CDR1 is SEHNR, CDR2 FQNEAQ, per germline (reference sequence). CDR3 sequence (DNA): TGTGCCAGCAGCAACCGCCTGGGAACTAATGAAAAACTGTTTTTT. This encodes CASSNRLGTNEKLFF.

The CDR3 DNA follows: TGTGCCAGCAGTTACTCAGGGCAGAACACCGGGGAGCTGTTTTTT. Its protein product is CASSYSGQNTGELFF. The chain has TRBV6-5 and TRBJ2-2; D call uncertain. The CDR3 length is 15 residues. The V and J ends lost 0 bases and 1 base respectively, with 6 bases between them. Per germline, CDR1 MNHEY and CDR2 SVGAGI.

The chain has TRBV10-2 and TRBJ2-7; D is perhaps TRBD2 (5 bases). Looked up from germline, CDR1 is WSHSY and CDR2 is SAAADI. Trimming removed 8 bases at V and 3 bases at J, with 14 bases between. CDR3 length: 13 amino acids. This CDR3 reads CASRGRVNYEQYF. CDR3 DNA sequence: TGCGCCAGCCGGGGTCGTGTGAACTACGAGCAGTACTTC.